Listed below are T cell receptor beta chains from one sample, sequenced in a study of early T cells in non-severe SARS-CoV-2 infection. A single record per CDR3 protein comes from TCRdb applying MiXCR to the 5' RACE reads. The sample lists 25,000 to 35,000 distinct CDR3 sequences, approximately 5.2% seen once, with 10% to 15% in the top ten. The sample consisted of whole blood. These receptors were obtained from an adult who was a healthcare worker with PCR-confirmed SARS-CoV-2 infection or an uninfected control (not recorded which). CDR3s include the opening cysteine and the closing phenylalanine or tryptophan. Each record gives: J gene, D gene, V gene, clone size, CDR3 DNA, CDR3 protein. The D gene is left open where the match is weak. Clone size is shown for a subset of rows, as once, few, many or a class of expanded clone.

j_gene: TRBJ2-5
d_gene: TRBD2
v_gene: TRBV12-3/TRBV12-4
abundance: many
CDR3nt: TGTGCCAGCAGTCCTAGCGGGGGGCAAGAGACCCAGTACTTC
CDR3aa: CASSPSGGQETQYF

j_gene: TRBJ1-1
d_gene: TRBD1
v_gene: TRBV20-1
abundance: many
CDR3nt: TGCAGTGCTAGGCGTGGGACAGGCACTAACACTGAAGCTTTCTTT
CDR3aa: CSARRGTGTNTEAFF

j_gene: TRBJ1-6
d_gene: .
v_gene: TRBV27
abundance: many
CDR3nt: TGTGCCACCAGCACCCAGAGCGGTTCACCCCTCCACTTT
CDR3aa: CATSTQSGSPLHF

j_gene: TRBJ2-5
d_gene: .
v_gene: TRBV7-9
abundance: few
CDR3nt: TGTGCCAGCAGGAGCAGCAGGGGTGAGACCCAGTACTTC
CDR3aa: CASRSSRGETQYF

j_gene: TRBJ2-5
d_gene: TRBD2
v_gene: TRBV20-1
abundance: few
CDR3nt: TGCAGTGCGTCCGGGACTAGCGGGGGGGAAGAGACCCAGTACTTC
CDR3aa: CSASGTSGGEETQYF

j_gene: TRBJ2-7
d_gene: TRBD1
v_gene: TRBV24-1
abundance: .
CDR3nt: TGTGCCACCGTAAGACAGGGTCCGCCATCCTACGAGCAGTACTTC
CDR3aa: CATVRQGPPSYEQYF

j_gene: TRBJ1-5
d_gene: .
v_gene: TRBV2
abundance: many
CDR3nt: TGTGCCAGCAGGGCCCATTTGGGTCAGCCCCAGCATTTT
CDR3aa: CASRAHLGQPQHF

j_gene: TRBJ2-7
d_gene: .
v_gene: TRBV24-1
abundance: .
CDR3nt: TGTGCCACCAGTGTAGGCAGAGAGCCCTACGAGCAGTACTTC
CDR3aa: CATSVGREPYEQYF

j_gene: TRBJ2-1
d_gene: TRBD2
v_gene: TRBV20-1
abundance: many
CDR3nt: TGCAGTGCTACACCCAGGGAGGCGGGGGGGTACAATGAGCAGTTCTTC
CDR3aa: CSATPREAGGYNEQFF

j_gene: TRBJ1-1
d_gene: .
v_gene: TRBV5-1
abundance: many
CDR3nt: TGCGCCAGCAGCCCAATCGACAGGAACACTGAAGCTTTCTTT
CDR3aa: CASSPIDRNTEAFF

j_gene: TRBJ1-3
d_gene: .
v_gene: TRBV3-1
abundance: many
CDR3nt: TGTGCCAGCAGCCCCCCGCCGGCACCCTATCACTCTGGAAACACCATATATTTT
CDR3aa: CASSPPPAPYHSGNTIYF

j_gene: TRBJ1-2
d_gene: .
v_gene: TRBV20-1
abundance: many
CDR3nt: TGCAGTGCTAGCCACAGGGATAACTATGGCTACACCTTC
CDR3aa: CSASHRDNYGYTF

j_gene: TRBJ1-4
d_gene: .
v_gene: TRBV3-1
abundance: many
CDR3nt: TGTGCCAGCAAGGGAGAGGGAGAGAAACTGTTTTTT
CDR3aa: CASKGEGEKLFF

j_gene: TRBJ1-2
d_gene: .
v_gene: TRBV30
abundance: many
CDR3nt: TGTGCCTGGAGTGTAGCCTTAGGGAACTATGGCTACACCTTC
CDR3aa: CAWSVALGNYGYTF

j_gene: TRBJ2-3
d_gene: .
v_gene: TRBV27
abundance: many
CDR3nt: TGTGCCAGCAGCCCCGTAGGCCCAGATACGCAGTATTTT
CDR3aa: CASSPVGPDTQYF

j_gene: TRBJ2-3
d_gene: .
v_gene: TRBV18
abundance: few
CDR3nt: TGTGCCAGCCGCTACGAATCAGATACGCAATATTTT
CDR3aa: CASRYESDTQYF

j_gene: TRBJ2-7
d_gene: TRBD1
v_gene: TRBV6-1
abundance: many
CDR3nt: TGTGCCAGCAGTGAAGGGGACAGGGGGATCTACGAGCAGTACTTC
CDR3aa: CASSEGDRGIYEQYF

j_gene: TRBJ2-2
d_gene: .
v_gene: TRBV30
abundance: many
CDR3nt: TGTGCCTGGAGTTGGGGACAACCCACCGGGGAGCTGTTTTTT
CDR3aa: CAWSWGQPTGELFF

j_gene: TRBJ1-1
d_gene: TRBD1
v_gene: TRBV20-1
abundance: many
CDR3nt: TGCAGTGCTAGAGGGTTAGACAGGGAGAGGAACACTGAAGCTTTCTTT
CDR3aa: CSARGLDRERNTEAFF

j_gene: TRBJ2-7
d_gene: TRBD1
v_gene: TRBV6-2/TRBV6-3
abundance: many
CDR3nt: TGTGCCAGCAGAGCCGGACAGGAGCGTCTGAGGGAGCAGTACTTC
CDR3aa: CASRAGQERLREQYF

j_gene: TRBJ2-1
d_gene: .
v_gene: TRBV18
abundance: .
CDR3nt: TGTGCCAGCTCACCCCAGGGCCCCGGGTCCTACAATGAGCAGTTCTTC
CDR3aa: CASSPQGPGSYNEQFF

j_gene: TRBJ1-5
d_gene: TRBD1
v_gene: TRBV12-3/TRBV12-4
abundance: .
CDR3nt: TGTGCCAGCAGTTTCCGACAGGGTCTAACCAAGAGCAATCAGCCCCAGCATTTT
CDR3aa: CASSFRQGLTKSNQPQHF

j_gene: TRBJ2-7
d_gene: .
v_gene: TRBV20-1
abundance: many
CDR3nt: TGCAGTGCCCTTAGACAGGTGGGGCAAACCTACGAGCAGTACTTC
CDR3aa: CSALRQVGQTYEQYF

j_gene: TRBJ2-7
d_gene: TRBD2
v_gene: TRBV4-1
abundance: .
CDR3nt: TGCGCCAGCAGCCACACGACTAGCGGGGGATACGAGCAGTACTTC
CDR3aa: CASSHTTSGGYEQYF

j_gene: TRBJ1-3
d_gene: .
v_gene: TRBV30
abundance: many
CDR3nt: TGTGCCTGGAGTGGAAACACCATATATTTT
CDR3aa: CAWSGNTIYF